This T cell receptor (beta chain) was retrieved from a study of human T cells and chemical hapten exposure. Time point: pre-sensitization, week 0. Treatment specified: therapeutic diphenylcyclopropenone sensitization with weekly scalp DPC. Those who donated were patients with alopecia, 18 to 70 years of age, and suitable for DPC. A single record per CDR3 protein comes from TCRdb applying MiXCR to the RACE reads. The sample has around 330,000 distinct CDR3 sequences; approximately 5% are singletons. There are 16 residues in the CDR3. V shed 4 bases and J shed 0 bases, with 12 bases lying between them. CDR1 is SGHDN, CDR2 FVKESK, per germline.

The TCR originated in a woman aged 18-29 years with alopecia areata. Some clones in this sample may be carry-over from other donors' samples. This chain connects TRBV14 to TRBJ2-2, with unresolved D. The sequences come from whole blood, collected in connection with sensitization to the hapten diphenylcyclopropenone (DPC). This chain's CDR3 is CASSPTPFANTGELFF. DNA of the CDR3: TGTGCCAGCAGCCCGACACCGTTCGCGAACACCGGGGAGCTGTTTTTT.